Shown below are 18 T cell receptor beta chains from a single sample sequenced in a study of blood T cell repertoires in COVID-19. The table came from immunoSEQ multiplex PCR; TCRdb's copy has only in-frame clones and leaves some out. The data show 200,000 to 250,000 clones, 88% seen once. The sample taken for sequencing was PBMCs or T cells enriched from blood (not recorded which). Every receptor here comes from a woman in her 30s who had recovered from COVID-19.

This chain connects TRBV12-3 or TRBV12-4 to TRBJ2-7; D not certain. Trimming cost V 2 bases and J 6 bases, with 5 bases left between them. This CDR3 region has 11 residues. The CDR3 here is CASSLRSEQYF. The CDR3 region has the DNA TGTGCCAGCAGTTTACGTTCCGAGCAGTACTTC.

V usage is TRBV7-9 and J usage is TRBJ1-1; no definite D call. This CDR3 comprises 14 residues. Germline-derived CDR1 and CDR2 are SEHNR and FQNEAQ (reference sequence). The V and J ends lost 0 bases and 3 bases respectively, with 8 bases between them. In DNA, the CDR3 is TGTGCCAGCAGCTTAGCGGCGGGGTACACTGAAGCTTTCTTT. Amino acid sequence: CASSLAAGYTEAFF.

V is TRBV11-2 and J is TRBJ1-6; TRBD1 matches at 8 bases. The CDR3 has 15 residues. Losses at the gene ends were 2 bases for V and 5 bases for J; bases not matched to a gene: 2. Germline lookup yields CDR1 SGHAT and CDR2 FQNNGV. This CDR3 reads CASSLLGQDNSPLHF. DNA for the CDR3: TGTGCCAGCAGCTTATTGGGACAGGATAATTCACCCCTCCACTTT.

This chain uses TRBV4-3 with TRBJ1-4; no reliable D call. The CDR3 totals 15 residues. V was cut by 4 bases and J by 2 bases, with 11 bases left in between. CDR1 LGHNA and CDR2 YSLEER come from the germline V gene. The CDR3 DNA reads TGCGCCAGCAGCCTCACAGCAAGTACTAATGAAAAACTGTTTTTT. It translates to CASSLTASTNEKLFF.

This chain connects TRBV1 to TRBJ1-2; TRBD1 was called by the table and not checked on the DNA. TRBV1 is assigned pseudogene status. The CDR3 runs 18 residues. The CDR3 nucleotides read TGCACCAGCAGCCAAGATGGGGACAGGGGAGGAGCTAACTATGGCTACACCTTC. Protein: CTSSQDGDRGGANYGYTF.

This clone was detected only once. The chain uses TRBV6-5 and TRBJ1-2; 7 bases align to TRBD1. The CDR3 is made up of 15 amino acids. Per the germline V gene, CDR1 is MNHEY and CDR2 is SVGAGI. The V and J ends lost 6 bases and 3 bases, in that order; junction bases with no gene match: 10. This CDR3 reads CASSLEGTGDYGYTF. CDR3 DNA sequence: TGTGCCAGCAGCCTCGAGGGAACAGGGGACTATGGCTACACCTTC.

This rearrangement joins TRBV11-3 to TRBJ1-2; TRBD1 matches 9 bases. Germline values: CDR1 SGHNT, CDR2 YENEEA. The CDR3 spans 13 residues. V lost 6 bases to trimming and J lost 6 bases; unmatched junction nucleotides: 5. DNA for the CDR3: TGTGCCAGCAGGTCGGACAGGGGTGATGGCTACACCTTC. This translates into CASRSDRGDGYTF.

The rearrangement joins TRBV9 to TRBJ2-5; no clear D gene. This CDR3 contains 16 residues. Germline V gene data show CDR1 as SGDLS and CDR2 as YYNGEE. Trimming removed 0 bases from V and 0 bases from J, with 12 bases in between. Written as DNA, the CDR3 is TGTGCCAGCAGCGTAGGAGGAAGCGCATACCAAGAGACCCAGTACTTC. Encoded protein: CASSVGGSAYQETQYF.

The chain is built from TRBV4-3 and TRBJ2-7, with TRBD2 matching over 10 bases. V lost 1 base, J lost 4 bases, and 4 bases stayed unmatched. CDR1 is LGHNA, CDR2 YSLEER, per germline. The CDR3 sequence is 15 residues long. The CDR3 region is CASSQVGLAIYEQYF. CDR3 DNA sequence: TGCGCCAGCAGCCAAGTGGGACTAGCGATTTACGAGCAGTACTTC.

This rearrangement joins TRBV5-6 to TRBJ2-5, with 11 positions matching TRBD2. The CDR3 has 18 amino acids. Per germline, CDR1 SGHDT and CDR2 YYEEEE. Germline trimming cut 4 bases from V and 2 bases from J; bases unmatched to any gene: 13. CDR3 sequence: CASSPSFTSGGYQETQYF. The DNA for the CDR3 is TGTGCCAGCAGCCCTTCCTTCACTAGCGGGGGATATCAAGAGACCCAGTACTTC. Full variable domain (rest looked up from reference TRBV5-6 and TRBJ2-5): DAGVTQSPTHLIKTRGQQVTLRCSPKSGHDTVSWYQQALGQGPQFIFQYYEEEERQRGNFPDRFSGHQFPNYSSELNVNALLLGDSALYLCASSPSFTSGGYQETQYFGPGTRLLVL.

This chain's CDR3 is CASSRGSAQPQHF. In nucleotides, the CDR3 is TGTGCCAGCAGCAGGGGAAGCGCTCAGCCCCAGCATTTT. The V and J genes are TRBV6-5 and TRBJ1-5, with D tentatively TRBD1 (6 bases). Trimming shortened V by 6 bases and J by 6 bases, and 12 bases separated the two germline ends. CDR3 length: 13 residues. Germline CDR1 reads MNHEY; CDR2 reads SVGAGI.

This chain joins TRBV14 and TRBJ1-2; D is possibly TRBD1 (6 bases). The CDR3 contains 14 residues. V was pared by 1 base and J by 2 bases, with 8 bases between. The germline V gene encodes CDR1 SGHDN and CDR2 FVKESK. The CDR3 loop is CASSQVTGNYGYTF. The DNA for the CDR3 is TGTGCCAGCAGCCAAGTGACAGGCAACTATGGCTACACCTTC. Combining the CDR3 with reference TRBV14 and TRBJ1-2 gives the whole variable domain EAGVTQFPSHSVIEKGQTVTLRCDPISGHDNLYWYRRVMGKEIKFLLHFVKESKQDESGMPNNRFLAERTGGTYSTLKVQPAELEDSGVYFCASSQVTGNYGYTFGSGTRLTVV.

This clone was seen a single time. The chain couples TRBV6-1 to TRBJ1-5, with TRBD1 as a possible D gene (6 bases). V was pared by 3 bases and J by 0 bases, with 9 bases between. Germline V gives CDR1 MNHNS, CDR2 SASEGT. The CDR3 sequence is 15 residues long. CDR3 nucleotide sequence: TGTGCCAGCAGTGAGGGGGCAGTTAGCAATCAGCCCCAGCATTTT. This translates into CASSEGAVSNQPQHF.

This chain uses TRBV4-2 with TRBJ2-2; the match to TRBD2 covers 12 bases. Germline-derived CDR1 and CDR2 are LGHNA and YNFKEQ. Trimming took 0 bases from V and 7 from J; bases not matched to a gene: 6. This CDR3 contains 17 residues. The chain's CDR3 is CASSQDLAGGRDGELFF. The CDR3 nucleotides are TGTGCCAGCAGCCAAGATCTAGCGGGGGGGCGCGACGGGGAGCTGTTTTTT.

The rearrangement joins TRBV29-1 to TRBJ2-7; 9 nucleotides line up with TRBD1. The trim removed 7 bases at V and 3 bases at J, leaving 10 bases unmatched. Germline values: CDR1 SQVTM, CDR2 ANQGSEA. This CDR3 is 14 amino acids long. The CDR3 reads CSAQKGQGSYEQYF. CDR3 bases: TGCAGCGCCCAGAAGGGACAGGGAAGCTACGAGCAGTACTTC.

The gene calls are TRBV29-1 and TRBJ2-3; D possibly corresponds to TRBD1 (5 bases). The V end was cut by 3 bases, the J end by 6 bases, with 7 bases between. In germline, CDR1 is SQVTM, CDR2 ANQGSEA. This CDR3 region has 11 residues. The CDR3 DNA is TGCAGCGTTGAGGCAGGGGATACGCAGTATTTT. Encoded protein: CSVEAGDTQYF.

The chain employs TRBV29-1 and TRBJ2-7; TRBD2 agrees at 7 bases. Looked up from germline, CDR1 is SQVTM and CDR2 is ANQGSEA. V dropped 4 bases and J dropped 0; count of bases not matched to a gene: 6. There are 14 residues in the CDR3. The DNA for the CDR3 is TGCAGCGTTGTGGGACTACCGAACTCCTACGAGCAGTACTTC. It codes for CSVVGLPNSYEQYF.

This chain links TRBV11-2 with TRBJ2-2; 9 nucleotides match TRBD1. V shed 5 bases and J 4 bases; nucleotides not matched to a gene: 8. The CDR3 extends over 16 amino acids. Looked up from germline, CDR1 is SGHAT and CDR2 is FQNNGV. CDR3 bases: TGTGCCAGCAGCCCGACAGGGGGGCGTTTCACCGGGGAGCTGTTTTTT. This codes for CASSPTGGRFTGELFF.